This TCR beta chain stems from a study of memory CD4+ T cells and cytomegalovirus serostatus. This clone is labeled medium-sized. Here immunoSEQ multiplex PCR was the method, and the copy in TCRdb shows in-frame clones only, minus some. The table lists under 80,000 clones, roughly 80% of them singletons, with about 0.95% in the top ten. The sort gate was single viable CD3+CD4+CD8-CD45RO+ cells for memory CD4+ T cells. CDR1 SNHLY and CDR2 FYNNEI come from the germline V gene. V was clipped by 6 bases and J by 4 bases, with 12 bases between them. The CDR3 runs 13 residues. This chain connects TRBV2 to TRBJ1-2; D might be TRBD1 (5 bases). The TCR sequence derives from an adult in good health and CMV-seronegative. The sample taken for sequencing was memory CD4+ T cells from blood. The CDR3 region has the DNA TGTGCCAGCAGCATGACAGATAGCTATGGCTACACCTTC. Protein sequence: CASSMTDSYGYTF.